Shown below are 11 T cell receptor beta chains from a single sample sequenced in a study of T cell responses to AZD1222 COVID-19 vaccine. TCRdb keeps only in-frame clones here, not all; method: immunoSEQ multiplex PCR. The sample includes roughly 92,000 clones, roughly 90% of them seen just once. The source was peripheral blood, collected on day 0 of AZD1222 vaccination. All receptors come from an adult in good health.

V usage is TRBV9 and J usage is TRBJ2-1, with D tentatively TRBD1 or TRBD2 (5 bases each). V lost 2 bases and J lost 2, with 11 bases in between. Germline CDR1 and CDR2: SGDLS and YYNGEE. This CDR3 contains 15 residues. CDR3 amino acids: CASSVFPGPYNEQFF. Written as DNA, the CDR3 is TGTGCCAGCAGCGTCTTCCCGGGACCCTACAATGAGCAGTTCTTC.

The CDR3: CAISELGIRNSPLHF. The CDR3 bases are TGTGCCATCAGTGAGTTGGGTATTCGTAATTCACCCCTCCACTTT. V gene TRBV10-3 combines with J gene TRBJ1-6; D unresolved. Germline V CDR1 and CDR2: ENHRY, SYGVKD. V was cut by 1 base and J by 6 bases, with 10 bases left in between. There are 15 residues in the CDR3.

V and J are TRBV7-2 and TRBJ1-5, with TRBD1 as a possible D gene (5 bases). CDR1 is SGHTA and CDR2 is FQGNSA in the germline V gene. The CDR3 sequence is 13 residues long. Trimming pared 3 bases from V and 7 bases from J, leaving 10 bases between. CDR3 sequence reads: CASSLNGGQPQHF. The CDR3 region has the DNA TGTGCCAGCAGCTTGAACGGGGGGCAGCCCCAGCATTTT.

The CDR3 region is CASSIDSHEKLFF. In DNA form, the CDR3 reads TGTGCCAGTAGTATCGATAGCCATGAAAAACTGTTTTTT. The chain recombines TRBV19 with TRBJ1-4; no clear D gene. Germline CDR1 LNHDA, CDR2 SQIVND (reference sequence). The CDR3 extends over 13 amino acids. Trimming stripped 3 bases from V and 6 bases from J, with 8 bases between.

The rearrangement uses TRBV21-1 and TRBJ2-5; TRBD1 is the table's D call and was not checked against the DNA. TRBV21-1 is shown as a pseudogene. This CDR3 spans 21 amino acids. The CDR3: CTSSKFGPYSPRQGSGETQYF. The DNA for the CDR3 is TGTACCAGCAGCAAATTTGGCCCTTACAGTCCCAGACAGGGGTCGGGGGAGACCCAGTACTTC.

On this clone: This CDR3 is also generated by other DNA sequences in the sample. The chain combines TRBV7-3 with TRBJ2-5, with D tentatively TRBD1 (6 bases). V was shortened by 4 bases and J by 3 bases, with 9 bases between the two germline ends. The CDR3 totals 13 residues. Germline V gene sequence: CDR1 SGHTA, CDR2 FQGTGA. Here the CDR3 DNA reads TGTGCCAGCAGCTCAAGGACAGAAGAGACCCAGTACTTC. Its protein is CASSSRTEETQYF.

This rearrangement joins TRBV7-3 to TRBJ1-1; D is ambiguous. The CDR3 totals 13 residues. The germline V gene has CDR1 SGHTA and CDR2 FQGTGA. V lost 5 bases and J 0 bases, leaving 7 bases between the germline ends. This CDR3 is CASSTGVNTEAFF. The CDR3 DNA reads TGTGCCAGCAGCACCGGGGTGAACACTGAAGCTTTCTTT. The entire variable domain, with the rest obtained from reference TRBV7-3 and TRBJ1-1, is as follows: GAGVSQTPSNKVTEKGKYVELRCDPISGHTALYWYRQSLGQGPEFLIYFQGTGAADDSGLPNDRFFAVRPEGSVSTLKIQRTERGDSAVYLCASSTGVNTEAFFGQGTRLTVV.

The chain combines TRBV25-1 with TRBJ2-2, with 7 nucleotides matching TRBD1. This CDR3 contains 18 residues. CDR1 is MGHDK and CDR2 is SYGVNS in the germline V gene. The V gene end was trimmed by 3 bases and the J gene end by 0 bases; junction bases not matched to a gene: 10. CDR3 in amino acids: CASSDHPGTDANTGELFF. The CDR3 DNA sequence: TGTGCCAGCAGTGATCACCCCGGGACAGACGCGAACACCGGGGAGCTGTTTTTT.

The chain carries TRBV7-2 and TRBJ1-5; D is possibly TRBD1 (6 bases). The CDR3 has 16 residues. The ends were cut back, 4 bases at V and 3 bases at J, with 16 bases in the middle. The V gene's germline CDR1 is SGHTA and CDR2 FQGNSA. CDR3: CASSSGGNRANQPQHF. CDR3 coding DNA: TGTGCCAGCAGCTCGGGAGGGAACAGGGCCAATCAGCCCCAGCATTTT.

V is TRBV12-3 or TRBV12-4 and J is TRBJ1-1; D is undetermined. Trimming cost V 3 bases and J 0 bases, with 5 bases left between them. This CDR3 is built from 13 residues. The CDR3 reads CASSFQMNTEAFF. CDR3 in DNA: TGTGCCAGCAGTTTCCAGATGAACACTGAAGCTTTCTTT.

The CDR3 here is CASSLGEGDSYEQYF. The CDR3 nucleotides are TGCGCCAGCAGCTTGGGGGAGGGGGACTCCTACGAGCAGTACTTC. The chain is built from TRBV5-1 and TRBJ2-7; D possibly corresponds to TRBD2 (7 bases). The CDR3 covers 15 residues. Germline lookup yields CDR1 SGHRS and CDR2 YFSETQ. V was trimmed by 0 bases and J by 0 bases, leaving 10 bases between them.